The following is a T cell receptor beta chain sequence with its context. What it binds is not known. This sample is part of a study of shared clonotypes between healthy human individuals. As for the study in general: Aged between 18 and 49, the donors were a couple of women and a few men. Study observations and caveats: Generally, naive subsets (rather than memory subsets) showed larger estimated richness.

Profiled with immunoSEQ multiplex PCR; TCRdb holds only in-frame clones, not every one. The sample shows about 1 million clones, around 76% of them seen only once. Germline values: CDR1 SGHRS, CDR2 YFSETQ. The CDR3 is 16 amino acids. With 1 base clipped from V and 7 bases from J, the junction kept 9 bases outside the gene matches. The receptor comes from a man between 18 and 35 years old in good health. Material: memory CD4+ T cells sorted from blood. Regarding subset: CD45RA-negative fraction. This chain uses TRBV5-1 with TRBJ2-1; 9 bases are shared with TRBD2. CDR3 in amino acids: CASSLTSGLTFNEQFF. The CDR3 DNA sequence: TGCGCCAGCAGCTTGACTAGCGGGTTGACTTTTAATGAGCAGTTCTTC.